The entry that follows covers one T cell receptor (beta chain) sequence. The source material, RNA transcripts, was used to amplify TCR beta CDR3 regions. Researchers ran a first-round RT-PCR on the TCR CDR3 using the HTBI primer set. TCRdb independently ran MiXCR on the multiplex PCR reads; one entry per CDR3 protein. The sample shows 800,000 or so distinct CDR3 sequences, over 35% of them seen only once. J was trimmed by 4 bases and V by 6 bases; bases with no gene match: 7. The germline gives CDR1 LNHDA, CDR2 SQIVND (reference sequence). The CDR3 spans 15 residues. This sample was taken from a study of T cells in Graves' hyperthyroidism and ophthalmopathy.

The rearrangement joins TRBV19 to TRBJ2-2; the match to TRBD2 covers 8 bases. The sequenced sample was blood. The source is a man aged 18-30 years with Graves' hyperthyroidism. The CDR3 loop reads CASSAPGGGTGELFF. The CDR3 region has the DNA TGTGCCAGTAGCGCTCCGGGAGGGGGCACCGGGGAGCTGTTTTTT.